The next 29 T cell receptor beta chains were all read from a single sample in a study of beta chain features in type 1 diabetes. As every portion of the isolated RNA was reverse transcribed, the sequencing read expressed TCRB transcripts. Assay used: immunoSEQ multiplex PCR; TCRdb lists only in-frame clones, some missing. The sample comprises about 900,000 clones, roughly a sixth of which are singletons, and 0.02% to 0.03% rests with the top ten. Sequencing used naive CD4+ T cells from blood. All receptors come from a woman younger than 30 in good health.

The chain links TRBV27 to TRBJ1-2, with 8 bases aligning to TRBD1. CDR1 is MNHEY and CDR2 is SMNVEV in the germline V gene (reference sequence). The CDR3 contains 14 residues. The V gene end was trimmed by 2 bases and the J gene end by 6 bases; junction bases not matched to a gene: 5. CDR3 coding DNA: TGTGCCAGCAGTTTACGGGCAGGGGGCAATGGCTACACCTTC. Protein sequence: CASSLRAGGNGYTF.

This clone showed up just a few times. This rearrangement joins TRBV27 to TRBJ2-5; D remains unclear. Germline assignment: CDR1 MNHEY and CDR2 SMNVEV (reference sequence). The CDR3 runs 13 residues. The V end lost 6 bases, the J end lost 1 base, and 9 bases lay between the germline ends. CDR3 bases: TGTGCCAGCAGCCTACAGCCCCAAGAGACCCAGTACTTC. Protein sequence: CASSLQPQETQYF.

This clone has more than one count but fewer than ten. Here the CDR3 reads CASSYSPSITEAFF. The CDR3, as DNA: TGTGCCAGCAGTTACTCGCCTTCGATTACTGAAGCTTTCTTT. The chain recombines TRBV6-5 with TRBJ1-1, with D uncertain. CDR1 and CDR2 from the germline V gene are MNHEY and SVGAGI. The CDR3 is 14 residues long. The V end was cut by 0 bases, the J end by 5 bases, with 10 bases between.

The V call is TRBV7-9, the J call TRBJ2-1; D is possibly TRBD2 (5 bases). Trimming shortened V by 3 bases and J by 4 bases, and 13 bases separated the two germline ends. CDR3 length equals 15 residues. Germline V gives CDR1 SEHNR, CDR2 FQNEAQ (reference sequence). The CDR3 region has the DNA TGTGCCAGCAGCTTGTTAGCGCCGGCATACAATGAGCAGTTCTTC. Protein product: CASSLLAPAYNEQFF.

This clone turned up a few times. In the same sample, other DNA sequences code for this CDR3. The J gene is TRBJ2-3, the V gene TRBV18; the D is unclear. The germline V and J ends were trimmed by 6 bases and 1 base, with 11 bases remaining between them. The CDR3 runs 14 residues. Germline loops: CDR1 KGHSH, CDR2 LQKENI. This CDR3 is CASSPSLRTDTQYF. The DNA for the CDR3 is TGTGCCAGCTCCCCGTCATTGCGCACAGATACGCAGTATTTT.

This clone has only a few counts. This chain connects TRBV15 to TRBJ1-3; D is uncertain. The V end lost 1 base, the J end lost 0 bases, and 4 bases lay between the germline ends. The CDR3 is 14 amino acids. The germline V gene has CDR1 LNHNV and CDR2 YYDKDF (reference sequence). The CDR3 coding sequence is TGTGCCACCAGCAGAGTTTCCTCTGGAAACACCATATATTTT. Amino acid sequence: CATSRVSSGNTIYF.

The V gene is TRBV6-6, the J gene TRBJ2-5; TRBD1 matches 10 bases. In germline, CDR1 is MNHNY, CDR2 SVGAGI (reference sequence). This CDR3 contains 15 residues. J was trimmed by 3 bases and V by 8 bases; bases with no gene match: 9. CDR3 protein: CASGEGQGYEETQYF. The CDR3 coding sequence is TGTGCCAGCGGTGAGGGACAGGGGTATGAAGAGACCCAGTACTTC.

CDR3 coding DNA: TGTGCCAGCGGGAAGCGGACAGGGAATAACAATGAGCAGTTCTTC. Translated: CASGKRTGNNNEQFF. This rearrangement joins TRBV27 to TRBJ2-1; 8 bases agree with TRBD1. This CDR3 has 15 amino acids. V shed 8 bases, J shed 5 bases, and the junction held 11 bases outside the gene matches. The germline gives CDR1 MNHEY, CDR2 SMNVEV (reference sequence).

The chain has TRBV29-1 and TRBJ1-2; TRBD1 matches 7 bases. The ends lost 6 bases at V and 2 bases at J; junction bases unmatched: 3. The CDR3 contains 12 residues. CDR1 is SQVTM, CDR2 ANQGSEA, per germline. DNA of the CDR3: TGCAGCGTAGGGACAGTGAACTATGGCTACACCTTC. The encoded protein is CSVGTVNYGYTF.

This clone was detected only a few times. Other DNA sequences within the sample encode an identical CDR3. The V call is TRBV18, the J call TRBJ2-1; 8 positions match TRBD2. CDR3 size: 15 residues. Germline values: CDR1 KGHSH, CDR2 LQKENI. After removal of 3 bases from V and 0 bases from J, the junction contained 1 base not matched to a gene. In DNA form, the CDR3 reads TGTGCCAGCTCACCTACTAGCGGCTCCTACAATGAGCAGTTCTTC. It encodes CASSPTSGSYNEQFF.

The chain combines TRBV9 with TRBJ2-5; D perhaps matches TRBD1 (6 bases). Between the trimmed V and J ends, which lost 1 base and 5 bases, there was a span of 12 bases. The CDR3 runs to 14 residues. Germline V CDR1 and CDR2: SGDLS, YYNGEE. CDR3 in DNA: TGTGCCAGCAGCGTATGGGGGCGAGGGGAGACCCAGTACTTC. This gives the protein CASSVWGRGETQYF.

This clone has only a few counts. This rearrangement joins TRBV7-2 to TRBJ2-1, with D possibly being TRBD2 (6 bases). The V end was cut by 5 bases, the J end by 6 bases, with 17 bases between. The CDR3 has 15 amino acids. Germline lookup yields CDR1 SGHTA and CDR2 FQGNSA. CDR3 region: CASSTQTGLRNEQFF. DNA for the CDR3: TGTGCCAGCAGCACCCAGACGGGACTTCGCAATGAGCAGTTCTTC. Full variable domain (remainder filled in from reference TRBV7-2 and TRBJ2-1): GAGVSQSPSNKVTEKGKDVELRCDPISGHTALYWYRQSLGQGLEFLIYFQGNSAPDKSGLPSDRFSAERTGGSVSTLTIQRTQQEDSAVYLCASSTQTGLRNEQFFGPGTRLTVL.

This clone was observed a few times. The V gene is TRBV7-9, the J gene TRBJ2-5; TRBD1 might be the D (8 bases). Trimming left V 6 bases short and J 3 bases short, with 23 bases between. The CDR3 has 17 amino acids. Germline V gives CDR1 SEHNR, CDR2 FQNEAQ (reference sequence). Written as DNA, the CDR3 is TGTGCCAGCAGTACAGGACAGGGAGGGGGCCCCGAAGAGACCCAGTACTTC. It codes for CASSTGQGGGPEETQYF. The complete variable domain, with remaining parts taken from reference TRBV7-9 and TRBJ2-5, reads DTGVSQNPRHKITKRGQNVTFRCDPISEHNRLYWYRQTLGQGPEFLTYFQNEAQLEKSRLLSDRFSAERPKGSFSTLEIQRTEQGDSAMYLCASSTGQGGGPEETQYFGPGTRLLVL.

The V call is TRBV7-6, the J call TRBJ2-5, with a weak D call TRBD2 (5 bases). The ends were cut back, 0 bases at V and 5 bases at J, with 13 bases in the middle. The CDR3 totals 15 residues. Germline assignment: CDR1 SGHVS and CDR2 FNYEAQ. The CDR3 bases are TGTGCCAGCAGCTTAGCCGGAGGTGAATGGGAGACCCAGTACTTC. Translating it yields CASSLAGGEWETQYF.

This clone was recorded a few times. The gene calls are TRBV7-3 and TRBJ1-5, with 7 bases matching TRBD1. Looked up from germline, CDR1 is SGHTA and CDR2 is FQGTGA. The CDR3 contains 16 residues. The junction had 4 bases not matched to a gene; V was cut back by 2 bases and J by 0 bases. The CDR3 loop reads CASSLVGQVSNQPQHF. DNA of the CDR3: TGTGCCAGCAGCTTAGTAGGACAGGTTAGCAATCAGCCCCAGCATTTT.

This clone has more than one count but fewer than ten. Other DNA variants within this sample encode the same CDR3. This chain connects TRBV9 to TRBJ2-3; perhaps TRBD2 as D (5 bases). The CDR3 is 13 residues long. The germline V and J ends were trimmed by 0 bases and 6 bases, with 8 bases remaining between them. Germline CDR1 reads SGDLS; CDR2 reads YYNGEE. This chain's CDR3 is CASSVGGSDTQYF. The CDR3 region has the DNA TGTGCCAGCAGCGTAGGAGGGTCGGATACGCAGTATTTT.

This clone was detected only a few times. The CDR3 is CASSPRAGQLYNEQFF. DNA for the CDR3: TGTGCCAGCTCACCGAGGGCGGGGCAGCTATACAATGAGCAGTTCTTC. The rearrangement joins TRBV18 to TRBJ2-1; D possibly corresponds to TRBD2 (6 bases). Per the germline V gene, CDR1 is KGHSH and CDR2 is LQKENI. This CDR3 comprises 16 residues. V shed 3 bases and J shed 4 bases, with 16 bases lying between them.

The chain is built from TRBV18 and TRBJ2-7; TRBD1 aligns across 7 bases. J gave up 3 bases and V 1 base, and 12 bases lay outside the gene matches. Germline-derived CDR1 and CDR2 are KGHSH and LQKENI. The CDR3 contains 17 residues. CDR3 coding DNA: TGTGCCAGCTCACCACGGCCTCCGACAGGGTATTTCTACGAGCAGTACTTC. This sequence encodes CASSPRPPTGYFYEQYF.

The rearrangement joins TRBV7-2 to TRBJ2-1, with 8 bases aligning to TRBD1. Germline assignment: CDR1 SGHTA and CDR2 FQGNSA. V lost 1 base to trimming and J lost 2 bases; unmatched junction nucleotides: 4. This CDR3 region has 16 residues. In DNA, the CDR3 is TGTGCCAGCAGCTTAGATGGGACAGGCACCTACAATGAGCAGTTCTTC. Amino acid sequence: CASSLDGTGTYNEQFF.

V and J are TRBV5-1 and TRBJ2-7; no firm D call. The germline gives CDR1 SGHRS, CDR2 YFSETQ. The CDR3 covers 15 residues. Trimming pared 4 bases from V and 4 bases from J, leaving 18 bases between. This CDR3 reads CASSRGLLVGYEQYF. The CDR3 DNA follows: TGCGCCAGCAGCCGAGGTTTGCTGGTGGGGTACGAGCAGTACTTC.

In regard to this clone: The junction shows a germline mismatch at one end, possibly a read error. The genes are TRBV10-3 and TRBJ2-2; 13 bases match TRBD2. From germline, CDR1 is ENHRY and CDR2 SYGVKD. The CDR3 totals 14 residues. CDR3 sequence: CAISGTSGSRDLFF. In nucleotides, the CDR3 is TGTGCCATCAGTGGGACTAGCGGGAGCCGGGATCTGTTTTTT.

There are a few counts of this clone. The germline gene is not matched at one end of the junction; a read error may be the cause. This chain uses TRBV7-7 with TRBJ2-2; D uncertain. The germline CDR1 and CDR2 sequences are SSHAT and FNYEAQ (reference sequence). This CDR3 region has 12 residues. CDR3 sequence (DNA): TGTGCTAGCAGCCCAAATACGAGGGAGCTGTTTTTT. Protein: CASSPNTRELFF.

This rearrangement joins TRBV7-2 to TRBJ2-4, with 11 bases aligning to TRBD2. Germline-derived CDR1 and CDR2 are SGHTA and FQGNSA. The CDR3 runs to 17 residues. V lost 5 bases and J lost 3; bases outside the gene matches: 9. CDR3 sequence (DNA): TGTGCCAGCAGCCTAAAGGGACTAGCGGATTACAAAAACATTCAGTACTTC. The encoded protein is CASSLKGLADYKNIQYF.

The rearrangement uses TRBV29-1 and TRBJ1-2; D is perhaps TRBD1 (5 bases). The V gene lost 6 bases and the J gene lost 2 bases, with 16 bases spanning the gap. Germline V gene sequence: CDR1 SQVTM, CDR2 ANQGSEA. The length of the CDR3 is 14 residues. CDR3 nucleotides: TGCAGCGTGAAAGGGACGGACCGCAACTATGGCTACACCTTC. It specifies CSVKGTDRNYGYTF.

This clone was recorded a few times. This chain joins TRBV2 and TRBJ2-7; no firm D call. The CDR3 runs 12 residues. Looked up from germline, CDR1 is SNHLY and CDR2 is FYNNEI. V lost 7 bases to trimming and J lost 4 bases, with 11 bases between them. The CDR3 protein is CASIYADYEQYF. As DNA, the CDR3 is TGTGCCAGCATTTACGCGGATTACGAGCAGTACTTC.

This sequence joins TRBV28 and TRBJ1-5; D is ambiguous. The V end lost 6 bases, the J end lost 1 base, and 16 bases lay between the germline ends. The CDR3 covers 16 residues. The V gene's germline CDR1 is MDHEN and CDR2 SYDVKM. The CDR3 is CASSPHKLGSNQPQHF. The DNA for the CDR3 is TGTGCCAGCAGCCCCCATAAGTTAGGGAGCAATCAGCCCCAGCATTTT.

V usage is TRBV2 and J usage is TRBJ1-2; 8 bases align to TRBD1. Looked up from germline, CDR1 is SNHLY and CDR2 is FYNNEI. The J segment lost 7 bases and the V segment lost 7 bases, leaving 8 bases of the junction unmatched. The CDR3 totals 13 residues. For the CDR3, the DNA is TGTGCCAGCAACAGAAGGGACAGGTCTGGCTACACCTTC. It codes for CASNRRDRSGYTF.

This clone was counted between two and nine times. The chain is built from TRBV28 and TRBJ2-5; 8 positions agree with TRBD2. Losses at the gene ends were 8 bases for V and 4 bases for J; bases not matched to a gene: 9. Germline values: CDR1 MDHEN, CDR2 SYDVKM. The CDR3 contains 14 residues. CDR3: CASGTGGARETQYF. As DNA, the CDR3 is TGTGCCAGCGGGACGGGAGGGGCACGAGAGACCCAGTACTTC.

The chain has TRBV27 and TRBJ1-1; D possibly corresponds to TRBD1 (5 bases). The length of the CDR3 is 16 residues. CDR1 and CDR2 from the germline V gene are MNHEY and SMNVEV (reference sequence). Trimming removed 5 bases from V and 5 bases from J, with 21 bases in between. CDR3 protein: CASSPTLGTAGTEAFF. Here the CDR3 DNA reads TGTGCCAGCAGTCCTACCCTCGGGACGGCAGGGACTGAAGCTTTCTTT.